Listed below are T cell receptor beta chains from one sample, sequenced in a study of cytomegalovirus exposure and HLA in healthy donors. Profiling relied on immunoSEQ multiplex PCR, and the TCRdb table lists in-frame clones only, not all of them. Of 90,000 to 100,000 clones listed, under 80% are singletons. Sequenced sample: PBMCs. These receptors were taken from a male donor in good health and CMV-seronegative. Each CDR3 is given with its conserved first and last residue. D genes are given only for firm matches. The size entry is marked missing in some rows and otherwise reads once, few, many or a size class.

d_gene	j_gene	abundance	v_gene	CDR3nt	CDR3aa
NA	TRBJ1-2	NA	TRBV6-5	TGTGCCAGCAGTTACAAGAATCAGGGGCATGGCTACACCTTC	CASSYKNQGHGYTF
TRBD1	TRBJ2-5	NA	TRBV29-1	TGCAGCGTTGGGACAGGGGGCTCGTGGGGCGAGACCCAGTACTTC	CSVGTGGSWGETQYF
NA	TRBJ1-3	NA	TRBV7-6	TGTGCCAGCAGCTTAGCCAGGGGCTCTGGAAACACCATATATTTT	CASSLARGSGNTIYF
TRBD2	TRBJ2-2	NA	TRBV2	TGTGCCAGCATGAAAGGGACTAGCGGAGGCAGGGAGCTGTTTTTT	CASMKGTSGGRELFF
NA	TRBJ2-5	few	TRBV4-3	TGCGCCAGCAGCCAGGAGGCGGGACAAGAGACCCAGTACTTC	CASSQEAGQETQYF
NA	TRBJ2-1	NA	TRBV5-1	TGCGCCAGCAGCTTCAGCGGCCCCGGGAATGAGCAGTTCTTC	CASSFSGPGNEQFF
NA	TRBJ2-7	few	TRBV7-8	TGTGCCAGCAGCTTAGCCCGCTCCTACGAGCAGTACTTC	CASSLARSYEQYF
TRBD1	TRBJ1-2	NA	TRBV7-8	TGTGCCAGCAGCTTAGGGACAGGGGGCAACTATGGCTACACCTTC	CASSLGTGGNYGYTF
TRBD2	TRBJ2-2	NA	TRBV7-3	TGTGCCAGCAGCGGAGGGACTAGCGGATTCACCGGGGAGCTGTTTTTT	CASSGGTSGFTGELFF
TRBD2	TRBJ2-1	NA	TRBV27	TGTGCCAGCATTGGGGGAGGGCCGGCCAATGAGCAGTTCTTC	CASIGGGPANEQFF
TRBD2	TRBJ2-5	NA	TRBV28	TGTGCCAGCAGTTTCTCTAGCGGGAGGGCCACCCACCAAGAGACCCAGTACTTC	CASSFSSGRATHQETQYF
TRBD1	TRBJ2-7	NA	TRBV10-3	TGTGCCATCAGCTCGGGACAGATTGACCTTACCTACGAGCAGTACTTC	CAISSGQIDLTYEQYF
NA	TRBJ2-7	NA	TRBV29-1	TGCAGCGTTTCGATAGGGGCATCCTACGAGCAGTACTTC	CSVSIGASYEQYF
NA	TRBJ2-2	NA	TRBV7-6	TGTGCCAGCAGCTTCCTCAGGGGAGACACCGGGGAGCTGTTTTTT	CASSFLRGDTGELFF
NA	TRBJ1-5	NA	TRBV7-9	TGTGCCAGCAGCTTAGAGGGGGGGGTAGGAAATCAGCCCCAGCATTTT	CASSLEGGVGNQPQHF
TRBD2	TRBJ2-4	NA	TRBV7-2	TGTGCCAGCAGCCTTGGGACGGGGAGGGTGTACTTC	CASSLGTGRVYF
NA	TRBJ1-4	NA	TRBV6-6	TGTGCCAGCAGTTATTCCCACAGGGCCTCTAATGAAAAACTGTTTTTT	CASSYSHRASNEKLFF
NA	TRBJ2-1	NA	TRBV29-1	TGCAGCGTCGCTGGGGCGGGGTCGGTCGAGCAGTTCTTC	CSVAGAGSVEQFF
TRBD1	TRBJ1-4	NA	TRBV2	TGTGCCAGCAGTGTAACAGGGGGCAGGGCTAATGAAAAACTGTTTTTT	CASSVTGGRANEKLFF
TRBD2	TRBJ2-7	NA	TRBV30	TGTGCCTGGCTTCGAGCGGGAGTGAGTCCTTACGAGCAGTACTTC	CAWLRAGVSPYEQYF
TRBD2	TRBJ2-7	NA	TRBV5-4	TGTGCCAGCAGCTTGGCCGGGACTAGCGGGAGGTCGAGCTCCTACGAGCAGTACTTC	CASSLAGTSGRSSSYEQYF
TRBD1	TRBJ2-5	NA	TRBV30	TGTGCCTGGAGTCCCCACAGGGGAGAGACCCAGTACTTC	CAWSPHRGETQYF
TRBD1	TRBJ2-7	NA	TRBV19	TGTGCCAGTAGTACTCAGGGGGATCCCTACGAGCAGTACTTC	CASSTQGDPYEQYF
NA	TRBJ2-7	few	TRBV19	TGTGCCAGTAGTAGGTACAGGGACTACGAGCAGTACTTC	CASSRYRDYEQYF
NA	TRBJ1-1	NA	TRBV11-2	TGTGCCAGCAGCTCCGGGGGAGGATGGGCTTTCTTT	CASSSGGGWAFF
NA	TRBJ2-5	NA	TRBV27	TGTGCCAGCAGTTTACTGTCTCGCCCGGGGACCCAGTACTTC	CASSLLSRPGTQYF
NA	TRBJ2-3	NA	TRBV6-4	TGTGCCAGCAGTATGACTGCGGGGAGCCCCACAGATACGCAGTATTTT	CASSMTAGSPTDTQYF
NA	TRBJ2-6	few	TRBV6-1	TGTGCCAGCAGTAGGCAGGCTGGGGCCAACGTCCTGACTTTC	CASSRQAGANVLTF
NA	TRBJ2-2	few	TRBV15	TGTGCCACCAGCAGAGAGGGGCGGGGCGGGGAGCTGTTTTTT	CATSREGRGGELFF
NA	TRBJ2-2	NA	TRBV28	TGTGCCAGCAGTTCCCCGGGACAAATTACCGGGGAGCTGTTTTTT	CASSSPGQITGELFF
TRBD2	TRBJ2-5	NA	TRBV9	TGTGCCAGCAGCTCCCTGGGCGGGAGAGCAAGGGGAGAGACCCAGTACTTC	CASSSLGGRARGETQYF
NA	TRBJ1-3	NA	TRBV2	TGTGCCAGCAGTGAAAGCCGCCCAGGGCTCGGAAACACCATATATTTT	CASSESRPGLGNTIYF
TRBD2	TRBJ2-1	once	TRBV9	TGTGCCAGCAGCGTACGTACCCGGGGGGATGAGCAGTTCTTC	CASSVRTRGDEQFF
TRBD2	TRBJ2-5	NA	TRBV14	TGTGCCAGCAGCCCACGGCCCGGGACTAGCGGCGCAGAGACCCAGTACTTC	CASSPRPGTSGAETQYF
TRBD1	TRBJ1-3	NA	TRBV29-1	TGCAGCGTTGCCGGGACAGTGGCAGGAAACACCATATATTTT	CSVAGTVAGNTIYF
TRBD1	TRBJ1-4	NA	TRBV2	TGTGCCAGCAGTGGCGGCTACAGGGGGATGACTACTAATGAAAAACTGTTTTTT	CASSGGYRGMTTNEKLFF
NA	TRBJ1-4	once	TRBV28	TGTGCCAGCACGGGTAGGGGTTGGGAAAAACTGTTTTTT	CASTGRGWEKLFF
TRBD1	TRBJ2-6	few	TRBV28	TGTGCCAGCAGGGACAGGGCTGGGGCCAACGTCCTGACTTTC	CASRDRAGANVLTF
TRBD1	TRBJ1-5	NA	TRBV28	TGTGCCAGCACAGGACAGGGGGCCCATCAGCCCCAGCATTTT	CASTGQGAHQPQHF
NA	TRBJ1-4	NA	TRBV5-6	TGTGCCAGCAGCTTGGGTACGGCTAATGAAAAACTGTTTTTT	CASSLGTANEKLFF
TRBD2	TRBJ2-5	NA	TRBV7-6	TGTGCCAGCAGCAACCGTCTAGCGGGAGGTCGAGAGACCCAGTACTTC	CASSNRLAGGRETQYF
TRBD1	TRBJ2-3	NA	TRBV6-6	TGTGCCAGCAGACCTCCGGACAGGGGGCAGGGTACGCAGTATTTT	CASRPPDRGQGTQYF
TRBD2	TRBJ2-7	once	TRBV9	TGTGCCAGCAGCGTAGGCATTAGCGGGGGCGAGCAGTACTTC	CASSVGISGGEQYF
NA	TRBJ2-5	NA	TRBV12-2	TGTGCAAGTCGCTTAGAGTTTCCGGGACTAGCGGGTAGCGCGGCGCAAGAGACCCAGTACTTC	CASRLEFPGLAGSAAQETQYF
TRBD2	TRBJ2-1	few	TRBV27	TGTGCCAGCAGAGCCTGGCTAGCGGGAGGGCCTCGTGAGCAGTTCTTC	CASRAWLAGGPREQFF